The 15 T cell receptor beta chains presented below share a single source sample, sequenced in a study of vaccination effects on CD4 cells after COVID-19. It was after roughly ten days of culture that CD4+ T cells were isolated. Sequenced by immunoSEQ multiplex PCR; TCRdb stores in-frame clones only, minus some. The table includes about 58,000 clones, 65% to 80% detected once. For these TCRs, the target antigens are not known. Specimen: CD4+ T cells from PBMCs cultured without peptide, collected before COVID-19 vaccination. These TCRs come from a human donor who received a COVID-19 vaccine.

The chain links TRBV28 to TRBJ1-2; a possible D gene is TRBD1 (5 bases). The CDR3 consists of 13 residues. Between the trimmed V and J ends, which lost 4 bases and 8 bases, there was a span of 14 bases. Looked up from germline, CDR1 is MDHEN and CDR2 is SYDVKM. The CDR3 spells CASSSREVEGYTF. CDR3 coding DNA: TGTGCCAGCAGTTCCAGGGAGGTTGAGGGCTACACCTTC.

The table lists this clone with a count of one. The rearrangement joins TRBV27 to TRBJ2-3; D is uncertain. Germline CDR1 MNHEY, CDR2 SMNVEV (reference sequence). The CDR3 spans 14 residues. V shed 0 bases and J shed 2 bases, with 6 bases lying between them. As DNA, the CDR3 is TGTGCCAGCAGTTTATCATCCTCCACAGATACGCAGTATTTT. It specifies CASSLSSSTDTQYF.

This chain links TRBV6-4 with TRBJ2-2; D tentatively reads TRBD1 or TRBD2 (5 bases each). This CDR3 is built from 13 residues. Germline V gives CDR1 MRHNA, CDR2 SNTAGT. V was cut by 8 bases and J by 9 bases, with 16 bases left in between. CDR3 residues: CASGAAGRRELFF. CDR3 in DNA: TGTGCCAGCGGGGCGGCGGGTAGAAGGGAGCTGTTTTTT.

This chain uses TRBV6-4 with TRBJ2-3; D gene ambiguous. In germline, CDR1 is MRHNA, CDR2 SNTAGT. Deletions cut 5 bases from V and 7 bases from J, with 7 bases between. This CDR3 comprises 11 residues. CDR3 residues: CASSIINTQYF. In DNA form, the CDR3 reads TGTGCCAGCAGTATAATTAATACGCAGTATTTT.

The rearrangement links TRBV7-3 to TRBJ2-1; 9 bases map to TRBD1. The length of the CDR3 is 13 residues. Germline V gene data show CDR1 as SGHTA and CDR2 as FQGTGA. The V gene end was trimmed by 5 bases and the J gene end by 7 bases; junction bases not matched to a gene: 3. The CDR3 region has the DNA TGTGCCAGCAGCCATGACAGGGGGAATGAGCAGTTCTTC. Translating gives CASSHDRGNEQFF.

The CDR3 is CASSEAGAPRETQYF. As DNA, the CDR3 is TGTGCCAGCAGTGAAGCAGGGGCGCCGAGGGAGACCCAGTACTTC. The V and J genes are TRBV6-1 and TRBJ2-5; D might be TRBD1 (5 bases). V was pared by 0 bases and J by 5 bases, with 13 bases between. The length of the CDR3 is 15 residues. CDR1 is MNHNS and CDR2 is SASEGT in the germline V gene.

The rearrangement joins TRBV7-2 to TRBJ2-3, with a tentative D call TRBD1 (6 bases). Germline values: CDR1 SGHTA, CDR2 FQGNSA. This CDR3 contains 16 residues. V was trimmed by 7 bases and J by 1 base, leaving 18 bases between them. CDR3 nucleotide sequence: TGTGCCAGCACCTTCTCCAGGGGCGGGCGCACAGATACGCAGTATTTT. This encodes CASTFSRGGRTDTQYF.

The CDR3 reads CASSDSYQPQHF. The CDR3 DNA follows: TGTGCCAGCAGTGACAGCTATCAGCCCCAGCATTTT. V gene TRBV6-2 or TRBV6-3 combines with J gene TRBJ1-5, with D maybe TRBD1 (5 bases). Trimming removed 5 bases at V and 5 bases at J, with 7 bases between. The CDR3 consists of 12 residues. Germline-derived CDR1 and CDR2 are MNHEY and SVGEGT.

This clone has more than one count but fewer than ten. V usage is TRBV3-1 (or the pseudogene TRBV3-2) and J usage is TRBJ1-3, with 8 bases identical to TRBD1. The CDR3 sequence is 15 residues long. CDR1 and CDR2 from the germline V gene are LGHDT and YNNKEL (reference sequence). Trimming removed 5 bases from V and 0 bases from J; junction bases left unmatched: 3. The CDR3 loop reads CASSVDRASGNTIYF. For the CDR3, the DNA is TGTGCCAGCAGCGTGGACAGGGCCTCTGGAAACACCATATATTTT.

The chain uses TRBV24-1 and TRBJ2-7, with TRBD1 as a possible D gene (12 bases). The ends were cut back, 11 bases at V and 4 bases at J, with 35 bases in the middle. CDR3 length: 19 amino acids. Germline V CDR1 and CDR2: KGHDR, SFDVKD. CDR3: CASRDRGHETSGAKYEQYV. The CDR3 coding sequence is TGTGCCAGTAGGGACAGGGGGCATGAGACTAGCGGGGCAAAATACGAGCAGTACGTC.

CDR3 sequence (DNA): TGTGCCAGCAGCAAGCGGGGGGGCGATTCGGAGCAGTACGTC. This sequence encodes CASSKRGGDSEQYV. This chain joins TRBV2 and TRBJ2-7, with 10 nucleotides matching TRBD2. CDR3 length: 14 amino acids. Germline assignment: CDR1 SNHLY and CDR2 FYNNEI. Losses at the gene ends were 6 bases for V and 7 bases for J; bases not matched to a gene: 9.

This clone was observed a single time. This chain joins TRBV10-2 and TRBJ2-2; TRBD1 might be the D (6 bases). V shed 2 bases and J shed 1 base, with 20 bases lying between them. The CDR3 covers 19 residues. Germline CDR1 reads WSHSY; CDR2 reads SAAADI. The CDR3 spells CASSEHEYPGTRNTGELFF. As DNA, the CDR3 is TGCGCCAGCAGTGAGCACGAATATCCCGGGACAAGGAACACCGGGGAGCTGTTTTTT.

This sequence joins TRBV19 and TRBJ1-6, with D unclear. The CDR3 has 13 residues. V was pared by 3 bases and J by 8 bases, with 8 bases between. Germline V lookup: CDR1 LNHDA, CDR2 SQIVND (reference sequence). Written as DNA, the CDR3 is TGTGCCAGTAGTATTAGTCGCGATTCACCCCTCCACTTT. The encoded protein is CASSISRDSPLHF.

J is TRBJ2-3 and V is TRBV9; tentatively, D is TRBD2 (5 bases). CDR3 length equals 16 residues. In germline, CDR1 is SGDLS, CDR2 YYNGEE. Trimming took off 1 base at V and 0 bases at J, with 12 bases between the two ends. The CDR3 reads CASSVKAGPSTDTQYF. The CDR3 DNA reads TGTGCCAGCAGCGTAAAGGCGGGCCCTAGCACAGATACGCAGTATTTT.

The chain employs TRBV19 and TRBJ1-5; tentative D call: TRBD1 (6 bases). The V end was cut by 1 base, the J end by 6 bases, with 13 bases between. Germline-derived CDR1 and CDR2 are LNHDA and SQIVND (reference sequence). The length of the CDR3 is 15 residues. Here the CDR3 DNA reads TGTGCCAGTAGTATAGCCCAGGGGTCAAGTCAGCCCCAGCATTTT. Protein sequence: CASSIAQGSSQPQHF.